Listed below are T cell receptor beta chains from one sample, sequenced in a study of CD8+ T cells in alopecia areata. Method: immunoSEQ multiplex PCR; TCRdb's copy keeps in-frame clones and lacks some. The sample lists around 70,000 clones; 25% to 30% were seen once. The material sequenced was CD8+ T cells sorted from blood, taken at week 4, from a patient treated with tofacitinib. Receptors were obtained from a human donor with alopecia areata. CDR3s include the opening cysteine and the closing phenylalanine or tryptophan. A D gene is named only where the DNA matches it firmly. Some rows mark clone size as missing; the rest say once, few, many or name a class of expanded clone.

abundance	d_gene	len	v_gene	j_gene	CDR3aa	CDR3nt
.	.	14	TRBV9	TRBJ2-7	CASSVGYGSYEQYF	TGTGCCAGCAGCGTAGGGTACGGCTCCTACGAGCAGTACTTC
.	.	15	TRBV30	TRBJ2-3	CAWSSDSFPTDTQYF	TGTGCCTGGAGTTCGGACTCCTTCCCCACAGATACGCAGTATTTT
.	TRBD2	15	TRBV2	TRBJ2-7	CASSDRTSGLYEQYF	TGTGCCAGCAGTGACCGGACTAGCGGCCTCTACGAGCAGTACTTC
few	.	13	TRBV30	TRBJ2-2	CAWSSLNTGELFF	TGTGCCTGGAGTTCTTTGAACACCGGGGAGCTGTTTTTT
few	.	13	TRBV29-1	TRBJ2-7	CSVELGTAYEQYF	TGCAGCGTTGAATTAGGGACCGCCTACGAGCAGTACTTC
.	.	14	TRBV7-2	TRBJ1-5	CASSLVYDREPQHF	TGTGCCAGCAGCTTAGTTTATGATCGAGAGCCCCAGCATTTT
.	TRBD1	13	TRBV2	TRBJ1-2	CASSGTGDYGYTF	TGTGCCAGCAGTGGGACAGGGGACTATGGCTACACCTTC
.	TRBD1	14	TRBV29-1	TRBJ2-7	CSVVMRDRGYEQYF	TGCAGCGTTGTCATGCGCGACAGGGGCTACGAGCAGTACTTC
few	.	15	TRBV30	TRBJ1-2	CAWSHTSQEDYGYTF	TGTGCCTGGAGCCATACGTCACAGGAGGACTATGGCTACACCTTC
.	TRBD2	17	TRBV4-1	TRBJ2-1	CASSQARGLAGGNEQFF	TGCGCCAGCAGCCAAGCGAGAGGACTAGCGGGGGGCAATGAGCAGTTCTTC
.	TRBD1	16	TRBV6-6	TRBJ2-5	CASSYFNTGAGETQYF	TGTGCCAGCAGTTACTTCAATACAGGGGCGGGAGAGACCCAGTACTTC
.	TRBD1	13	TRBV29-1	TRBJ1-1	CSGQGGSSTEAFF	TGCAGCGGACAGGGTGGTTCAAGCACTGAAGCTTTCTTT
few	.	12	TRBV13	TRBJ2-5	CASSSLGETQYF	TGTGCCAGCAGCTCCCTTGGGGAGACCCAGTACTTC
few	.	12	TRBV29-1	TRBJ2-7	CSVGGGTYEQYF	TGCAGCGTTGGTGGGGGAACCTACGAGCAGTACTTC
.	TRBD1	17	TRBV10-3	TRBJ2-3	CAISESKDRGFTDTQYF	TGTGCCATCAGTGAGTCGAAGGACAGGGGGTTTACAGATACGCAGTATTTT
.	.	11	TRBV6-1	TRBJ2-7	CASSEFTEQYF	TGTGCCAGCAGTGAGTTTACAGAGCAGTACTTC
few	.	13	TRBV29-1	TRBJ2-2	CSVGQENTGELFF	TGCAGCGTTGGGCAGGAGAACACCGGGGAGCTGTTTTTT
.	.	15	TRBV6-5	TRBJ2-7	CASSYSIPPGHEQYF	TGTGCCAGCAGTTACTCGATTCCCCCCGGCCACGAGCAGTACTTC
.	.	14	TRBV15	TRBJ2-5	CATSRDREQETQYF	TGTGCCACCAGCAGAGACAGGGAACAAGAGACCCAGTACTTC
.	.	15	TRBV9	TRBJ2-7	CASSVGGYLGDEQYF	TGTGCCAGCAGCGTTGGGGGCTATTTAGGCGACGAGCAGTACTTC
.	.	12	TRBV29-1	TRBJ1-3	CSAAGAGNTIYF	TGCAGCGCTGCGGGGGCTGGAAACACCATATATTTT
.	.	14	TRBV5-1	TRBJ1-2	CASSDGDADYGYTF	TGCGCCAGCAGCGACGGCGACGCAGACTATGGCTACACCTTC
few	.	13	TRBV29-1	TRBJ1-2	CSVEEPGRYGYTF	TGCAGCGTTGAAGAACCTGGCCGCTATGGCTACACCTTC
few	.	9	TRBV29-1	TRBJ2-1	CSVDNEQFF	TGCAGCGTTGACAATGAGCAGTTCTTC
.	TRBD1	14	TRBV29-1	TRBJ1-2	CSVWTGGDSRGYTF	TGCAGCGTTTGGACAGGGGGCGACTCACGGGGCTACACCTTC
few	.	14	TRBV19	TRBJ1-1	CASSPFGTHTEAFF	TGTGCCAGTAGCCCCTTCGGGACCCACACTGAAGCTTTCTTT
.	.	14	TRBV19	TRBJ1-1	CASSMLGGNTEAFF	TGTGCCAGTAGTATGCTCGGAGGGAACACTGAAGCTTTCTTT
.	TRBD2	16	TRBV29-1	TRBJ2-3	CSVEERGLAGGDTQYF	TGCAGCGTTGAAGAGCGGGGACTAGCGGGAGGAGATACGCAGTATTTT
few	TRBD2	15	TRBV7-2	TRBJ2-7	CASSPGAPGGYEQYF	TGTGCCAGCAGCCCCGGTGCCCCGGGAGGGTACGAGCAGTACTTC
.	.	13	TRBV5-6	TRBJ2-7	CASSSGISYEQYF	TGTGCCAGCAGCAGTGGGATTTCCTACGAGCAGTACTTC
.	TRBD1	16	TRBV14	TRBJ1-2	CASSQPGGSFVGGYTF	TGTGCCAGCAGCCAACCAGGGGGCTCGTTTGTTGGTGGCTACACCTTC
few	TRBD1	16	TRBV27	TRBJ2-7	CASNGFGQGSIDEQYF	TGTGCCAGCAATGGGTTCGGACAGGGGAGTATCGACGAGCAGTACTTC
.	.	12	TRBV5-1	TRBJ1-2	CASSLDSPGYTF	TGCGCCAGCAGCTTGGACTCCCCTGGCTACACCTTC
.	.	13	TRBV5-6	TRBJ2-5	CASSLGQKETQYF	TGTGCCAGCAGCCTGGGGCAAAAAGAGACCCAGTACTTC
.	.	10	TRBV29-1	TRBJ2-2	CSVLTGELFF	TGCAGCGTGCTCACCGGGGAGCTGTTTTTT
.	TRBD2	17	TRBV29-1	TRBJ2-5	CSVDGLAGGVYQETQYF	TGCAGCGTTGACGGACTAGCGGGAGGAGTGTACCAAGAGACCCAGTACTTC
few	.	17	TRBV29-1	TRBJ2-4	CSVEALVEQKAKNIQYF	TGCAGCGTTGAGGCGCTAGTTGAACAAAAAGCCAAAAACATTCAGTACTTC
few	TRBD2	13	TRBV29-1	TRBJ2-1	CSVELAGDNEQFF	TGCAGCGTTGAATTAGCGGGGGACAATGAGCAGTTCTTC
.	.	12	TRBV29-1	TRBJ2-7	CSVRGPGPEQYF	TGCAGCGTCCGGGGCCCGGGGCCCGAGCAGTACTTC
.	.	14	TRBV27	TRBJ2-5	CASSHRGPLETQYF	TGTGCCAGCAGTCACCGGGGCCCACTTGAGACCCAGTACTTC
once	.	14	TRBV30	TRBJ2-1	CAWSDIPPYNEQFF	TGTGCCTGGAGTGACATACCGCCCTACAATGAGCAGTTCTTC
few	.	12	TRBV25-1	TRBJ1-4	CACRGWGEKLFF	TGTGCCTGCAGAGGGTGGGGAGAAAAACTGTTTTTT
.	TRBD2	16	TRBV29-1	TRBJ2-2	CSVVMTSGRIPGELFF	TGCAGCGTTGTAATGACTAGCGGGAGAATCCCCGGGGAGCTGTTTTTT
few	.	12	TRBV30	TRBJ2-7	CAWSVNGAEQYF	TGTGCCTGGAGTGTAAATGGAGCGGAGCAGTACTTC
.	.	14	TRBV27	TRBJ2-7	CASRMTGGAYEQYF	TGTGCCAGCAGGATGACAGGTGGAGCCTACGAGCAGTACTTC
.	.	14	TRBV2	TRBJ2-1	CASSGQTGIGEQFF	TGTGCCAGCAGTGGGCAAACAGGGATAGGAGAGCAGTTCTTC
.	.	16	TRBV10-1	TRBJ2-5	CASSESKGSPGETQYF	TGCGCCAGCAGTGAGTCGAAGGGGAGTCCCGGTGAGACCCAGTACTTC